This T cell receptor beta chain was found in a study of control samples from healthy donors and cancer patients. J gave up 2 bases and V 6 bases, and 5 bases lay outside the gene matches. The germline V gene has CDR1 MGHRA and CDR2 YSYEKL. The CDR3 sequence is 14 residues long. The data were produced by immunoSEQ multiplex PCR, yet TCRdb's version contains in-frame clones alone and is incomplete. This sample has approximately 70,000 clones, with about four fifths found just once. The J gene is TRBJ2-3, the V gene TRBV4-1, with 7 bases matching TRBD1. Material for sequencing was blood. This TCR was sampled from a man aged 45-65 years in good health. CDR3 loop: CASRQGRYTDTQYF. The DNA of the CDR3 is TGCGCCAGCAGACAGGGGCGGTACACAGATACGCAGTATTTT.